This is a list of T cell receptor beta chains from one sample in a study of CD8 T cells in ankylosing spondylitis. TCRdb recomputed calls from the 5' RACE reads with MiXCR, one row per CDR3 protein. Of 350,000 to 450,000 distinct CDR3 sequences in the sample, about 20% were seen once. Sample: blood, either unsorted or a sorted T cell fraction (not recorded which). The receptors were sampled from a male donor with ankylosing spondylitis or in good health (not recorded which). CDR3s include the opening cysteine and the closing phenylalanine or tryptophan. Each record gives: clone size, V gene, J gene, D gene, CDR3 protein, CDR3 DNA. D genes are given only for firm matches. Size values are once, few and many counts, or a class for expanded clones, and some rows have none.

-	TRBV29-1	TRBJ1-3	-	CSAYTDSGNTIYF	TGCAGCGCCTATACAGACTCTGGAAACACCATATATTTT
-	TRBV7-8	TRBJ2-1	-	CASSLNPVRGYNEQFF	TGTGCCAGCAGCTTAAATCCGGTGCGAGGGTACAATGAGCAGTTCTTC
-	TRBV28	TRBJ1-3	-	CASSPPGTSGNTIYF	TGTGCCAGCAGTCCCCCCGGGACCTCTGGAAACACCATATATTTT
-	TRBV4-1	TRBJ2-7	-	CASSQVSGNPYEQYF	TGCGCCAGCAGCCAAGTTTCGGGCAACCCCTACGAGCAGTACTTC
-	TRBV7-9	TRBJ2-2	-	CASSHPGQGSAGELFF	TGTGCCAGCAGCCACCCCGGGCAGGGCTCAGCCGGGGAGCTGTTTTTT
few	TRBV5-6	TRBJ2-1	TRBD2	CASSWEGRGSFGGEQFF	TGTGCCAGCAGCTGGGAGGGTCGGGGGTCCTTCGGCGGTGAGCAGTTCTTC
few	TRBV5-1	TRBJ2-1	-	CASRGWDQATNEQFF	TGCGCCAGCAGAGGGTGGGACCAGGCAACAAATGAGCAGTTCTTC
-	TRBV9	TRBJ1-2	-	CASSSRTENYGHTF	TGTGCCAGCAGCTCCCGGACCGAAAACTATGGCCACACCTTC
few	TRBV5-8	TRBJ2-3	-	CASSYMDTQYF	TGTGCCAGCAGCTACATGGATACGCAGTATTTT
-	TRBV12-3/TRBV12-4	TRBJ1-1	-	CASSLDQVMNTEAFF	TGTGCCAGCAGTTTAGACCAGGTCATGAACACTGAAGCTTTCTTT
-	TRBV20-1	TRBJ2-2	-	CSARDIRITGELFF	TGCAGTGCTAGAGATATACGTATTACCGGGGAGCTGTTTTTT
few	TRBV20-1	TRBJ2-4	-	CSAPGGTGMNIQYF	TGCAGTGCCCCCGGTGGGACCGGTATGAACATTCAGTACTTC
few	TRBV28	TRBJ2-5	-	CASSFMAAGMRETQYF	TGTGCCAGCAGTTTTATGGCAGCCGGGATGAGGGAGACCCAGTACTTC
many	TRBV5-1	TRBJ2-1	TRBD1	CASTKSDRDMYNEQFF	TGCGCCAGCACCAAATCTGACAGGGACATGTACAATGAGCAGTTCTTC
few	TRBV11-2	TRBJ2-1	TRBD1	CASSRPGTANNEQFF	TGTGCCAGCAGCCGACCCGGGACAGCAAACAATGAGCAGTTCTTC
few	TRBV27	TRBJ2-3	-	CASSFGSGGTDTQYF	TGTGCCAGCAGTTTTGGGTCGGGGGGCACAGATACGCAGTATTTT
once	TRBV7-9	TRBJ2-4	-	CASSSAGAKNIQYF	TGTGCCAGCAGCTCCGCAGGTGCCAAAAACATTCAGTACTTC
-	TRBV7-2	TRBJ2-1	-	CASSFFGQVNEQFF	TGTGCCAGCAGCTTCTTTGGGCAGGTCAATGAGCAGTTCTTC
few	TRBV27	TRBJ2-1	-	CASSLRLATYNEQFF	TGTGCCAGCAGTTTACGCCTAGCGACTTACAATGAGCAGTTCTTC
once	TRBV11-2	TRBJ2-7	TRBD2	CASSLVRASGAMSSYEQYF	TGTGCCAGCAGCTTAGTCCGGGCTAGCGGGGCCATGAGCTCCTACGAGCAGTACTTC
-	TRBV29-1	TRBJ2-7	-	CSVVRGTLNYEQYF	TGCAGCGTTGTGAGGGGGACACTTAACTACGAGCAGTACTTC
-	TRBV6-1	TRBJ2-7	-	CASSEWFGSYEQYF	TGTGCCAGCAGTGAATGGTTCGGTTCCTACGAGCAGTACTTC
few	TRBV27	TRBJ2-7	-	CASSLSPGAPHEQYF	TGTGCCAGCAGTTTATCCCCCGGGGCCCCCCACGAGCAGTACTTC
few	TRBV20-1	TRBJ2-7	TRBD2	CSGGLAGGIYEQYF	TGCAGTGGGGGCCTAGCGGGGGGGATCTACGAGCAGTACTTC
-	TRBV5-6	TRBJ2-5	-	CASSLGASRGETQYF	TGTGCCAGCAGCTTGGGTGCCTCGAGGGGGGAGACCCAGTACTTC
-	TRBV28	TRBJ2-3	-	CASRRAADTQYF	TGTGCCAGCAGACGCGCGGCCGATACGCAGTATTTT
many	TRBV27	TRBJ2-4	-	CASSRDRAKNIQYF	TGTGCCAGCAGCCGTGACAGAGCCAAAAACATTCAGTACTTC
-	TRBV12-3/TRBV12-4	TRBJ1-3	TRBD1	CASSLGTGGVGRNTIYF	TGTGCCAGCAGTTTAGGGACAGGGGGCGTTGGTAGGAACACCATATATTTT
-	TRBV11-1	TRBJ2-1	TRBD2	CASSPTRTSGGASNEQFF	TGTGCCAGCAGCCCAACTAGGACTAGCGGGGGGGCATCGAATGAGCAGTTCTTC
few	TRBV2	TRBJ2-1	TRBD2	CASSAPPSGDYNEQFF	TGTGCCAGCAGCGCCCCTCCTAGCGGGGATTACAATGAGCAGTTCTTC
-	TRBV2	TRBJ2-1	TRBD1	CASSDGPGGTINEQFF	TGTGCCAGCAGTGACGGGCCAGGGGGCACAATCAATGAGCAGTTCTTC
-	TRBV5-1	TRBJ2-5	TRBD2	CASSPAGLAGAETQYF	TGCGCCAGCAGCCCAGCCGGGCTAGCGGGGGCGGAGACCCAGTACTTC
-	TRBV5-6	TRBJ2-3	-	CARSLTGDTQYF	TGTGCCAGAAGCTTGACCGGAGATACGCAGTATTTT
few	TRBV12-3/TRBV12-4	TRBJ2-3	-	CASSLVSPTQYF	TGTGCCAGCAGTTTAGTTAGCCCTACGCAGTATTTT
-	TRBV6-4	TRBJ2-7	TRBD2	CASRPLGGESDEQYF	TGTGCCAGCAGGCCACTGGGGGGGGAGTCTGACGAGCAGTACTTC
-	TRBV7-9	TRBJ2-5	-	CASSSLLGIQETQYF	TGTGCCAGCAGCTCCTTACTAGGCATCCAAGAGACCCAGTACTTC
few	TRBV4-1	TRBJ2-1	-	CASSQEGRTYNEQFF	TGCGCCAGCAGCCAAGAGGGCAGGACCTACAATGAGCAGTTCTTC
-	TRBV7-2	TRBJ2-7	TRBD2	CASSSSGGTFGEQYF	TGTGCCAGCAGCTCTAGCGGGGGGACCTTTGGGGAGCAGTACTTC
few	TRBV6-1	TRBJ2-1	-	CASGITGTPYNEQFF	TGTGCCAGCGGAATTACCGGGACTCCCTACAATGAGCAGTTCTTC
-	TRBV6-5	TRBJ2-1	-	CASSYQGTYNEQFF	TGTGCCAGCAGTTACCAGGGAACGTACAATGAGCAGTTCTTC
-	TRBV9	TRBJ2-7	TRBD1	CASSVGDRGLYEQYF	TGTGCCAGCAGCGTAGGGGACAGGGGCCTATACGAGCAGTACTTC
once	TRBV6-5	TRBJ1-2	TRBD1	CASSYQGVGGYTF	TGTGCCAGCAGTTACCAGGGGGTGGGCGGCTACACCTTC
-	TRBV5-1	TRBJ2-3	TRBD1	CASSPGQDITDTQYF	TGCGCCAGCAGCCCGGGACAGGATATCACAGATACGCAGTATTTT